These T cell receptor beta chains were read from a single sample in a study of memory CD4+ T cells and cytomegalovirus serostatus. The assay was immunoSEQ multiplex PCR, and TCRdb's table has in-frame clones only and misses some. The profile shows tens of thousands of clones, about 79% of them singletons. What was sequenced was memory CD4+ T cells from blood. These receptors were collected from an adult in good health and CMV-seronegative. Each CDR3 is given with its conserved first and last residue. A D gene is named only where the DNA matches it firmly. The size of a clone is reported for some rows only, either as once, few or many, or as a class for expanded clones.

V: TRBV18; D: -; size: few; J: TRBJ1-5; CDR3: CASSLDTYQPQHF; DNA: TGTGCCAGCTCACTGGACACCTATCAGCCCCAGCATTTT
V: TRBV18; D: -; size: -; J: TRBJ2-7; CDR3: CASSNNYEQYF; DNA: TGTGCCAGCTCAAACAACTACGAGCAGTACTTC
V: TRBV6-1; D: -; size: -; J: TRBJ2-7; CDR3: CASSEPTRKAYEQYF; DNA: TGTGCCAGCAGTGAACCCACAAGGAAAGCCTACGAGCAGTACTTC
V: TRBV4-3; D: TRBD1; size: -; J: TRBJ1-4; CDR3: CASSRQGGTELFF; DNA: TGCGCCAGCAGCCGTCAGGGAGGGACAGAACTGTTTTTT
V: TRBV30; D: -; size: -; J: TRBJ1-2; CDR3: CAWSLRGADGYTF; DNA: TGTGCCTGGAGCCTCCGAGGGGCGGACGGCTACACCTTC
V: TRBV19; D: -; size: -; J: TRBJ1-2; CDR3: CASSAGRYGYTF; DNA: TGTGCCAGTAGTGCAGGTCGCTATGGCTACACCTTC
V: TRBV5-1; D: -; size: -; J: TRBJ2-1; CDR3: CASSQDFYNEQFF; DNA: TGCGCCAGCAGCCAGGACTTCTACAATGAGCAGTTCTTC
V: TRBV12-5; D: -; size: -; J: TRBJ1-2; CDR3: CASGLGSPNYGYTF; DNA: TGTGCTAGTGGTTTGGGCAGCCCAAACTATGGCTACACCTTC
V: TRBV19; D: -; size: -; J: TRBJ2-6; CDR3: CASSTAGANVLTF; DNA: TGTGCCAGTTCGACAGCAGGGGCCAACGTCCTGACTTTC
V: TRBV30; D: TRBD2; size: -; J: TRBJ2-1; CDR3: CAWSRLAGGNEQFF; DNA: TGTGCCTGGAGCCGACTAGCGGGAGGGAATGAGCAGTTCTTC
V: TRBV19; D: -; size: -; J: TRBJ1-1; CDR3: CASTVGREGTEAFF; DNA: TGTGCCAGTACTGTCGGACGGGAGGGCACTGAAGCTTTCTTT
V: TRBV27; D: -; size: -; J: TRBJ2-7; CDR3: CASRGVSEGYEQYF; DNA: TGTGCCAGCCGAGGAGTAAGCGAGGGTTACGAGCAGTACTTC
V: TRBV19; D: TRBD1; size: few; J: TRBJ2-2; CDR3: CASKGQSNTGELFF; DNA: TGTGCCAGTAAGGGACAGTCGAACACCGGGGAGCTGTTTTTT
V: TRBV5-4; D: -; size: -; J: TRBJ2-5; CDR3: CASSPDQGPLETQYF; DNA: TGTGCCAGCAGCCCTGACCAGGGGCCCCTCGAGACCCAGTACTTC
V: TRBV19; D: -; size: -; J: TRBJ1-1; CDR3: CASRIDTEAFF; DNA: TGTGCCAGTAGGATAGACACTGAAGCTTTCTTT
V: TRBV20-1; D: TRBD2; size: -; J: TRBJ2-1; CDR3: CSASGRDEQFF; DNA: TGCAGTGCTAGTGGGAGGGATGAGCAGTTCTTC
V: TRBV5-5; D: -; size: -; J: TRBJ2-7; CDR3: CASSLLGYEQYF; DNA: TGTGCCAGCAGCTTGCTCGGCTACGAGCAGTACTTC
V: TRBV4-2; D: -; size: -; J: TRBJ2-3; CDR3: CASSQASTDTQYF; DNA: TGTGCCAGCAGCCAGGCTAGCACAGATACGCAGTATTTT
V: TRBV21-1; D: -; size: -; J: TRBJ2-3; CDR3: CASPPQGKSTDTQYF; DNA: TGTGCCAGCCCCCCGCAGGGAAAAAGCACAGATACGCAGTATTTT
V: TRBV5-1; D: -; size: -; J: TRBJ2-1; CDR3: CASSLAVGTINEQFF; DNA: TGCGCCAGCAGCTTGGCTGTAGGGACAATCAATGAGCAGTTCTTC
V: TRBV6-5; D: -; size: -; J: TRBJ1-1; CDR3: CASSYSVKNTEAFF; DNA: TGTGCCAGCAGTTACTCGGTCAAGAACACTGAAGCTTTCTTT
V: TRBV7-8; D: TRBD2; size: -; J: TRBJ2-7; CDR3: CASSLGLDKRQYF; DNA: TGTGCCAGCAGCTTGGGACTAGACAAGCGGCAGTACTTC
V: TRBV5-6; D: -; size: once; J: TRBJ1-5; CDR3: CASSLAGGWGDQPQHF; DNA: TGTGCCAGCAGCTTGGCCGGGGGTTGGGGCGATCAGCCCCAGCATTTT
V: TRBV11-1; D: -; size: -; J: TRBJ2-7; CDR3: CASSLYDRSYEQYF; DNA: TGTGCCAGCAGCTTGTACGACCGCTCCTACGAGCAGTACTTC
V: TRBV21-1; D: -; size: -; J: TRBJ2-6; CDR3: CATGSGNVSGANVLTF; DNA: TGTGCCACCGGCTCGGGCAACGTTTCTGGGGCCAACGTCCTGACTTTC
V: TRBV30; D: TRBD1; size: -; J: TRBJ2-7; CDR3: CAWSVQRTGNSYEQYF; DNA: TGTGCCTGGAGTGTACAACGGACAGGGAACTCCTACGAGCAGTACTTC
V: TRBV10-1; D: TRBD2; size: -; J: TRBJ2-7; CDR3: CASKIAGAPYEQYF; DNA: TGCGCCAGTAAGATAGCGGGGGCCCCCTACGAGCAGTACTTC
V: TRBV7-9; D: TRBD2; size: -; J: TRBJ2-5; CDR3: CAGGLAGVETQYF; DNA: TGTGCCGGGGGACTAGCGGGAGTAGAGACCCAGTACTTC
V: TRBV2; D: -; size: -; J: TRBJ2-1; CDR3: CASKVSASSYNEQFF; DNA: TGTGCCAGCAAGGTTAGCGCCAGCTCCTACAATGAGCAGTTCTTC
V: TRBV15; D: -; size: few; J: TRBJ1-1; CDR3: CATSRGAKSNTEAFF; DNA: TGTGCCACCAGCAGAGGGGCCAAGTCGAACACTGAAGCTTTCTTT
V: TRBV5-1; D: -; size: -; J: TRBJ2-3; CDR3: CASSPDTFTDTQYF; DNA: TGCGCCAGCAGCCCGGACACCTTCACAGATACGCAGTATTTT
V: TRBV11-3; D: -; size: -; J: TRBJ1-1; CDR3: CASSLNPREAFF; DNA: TGTGCCAGCAGCTTAAATCCAAGGGAAGCTTTCTTT